This is a list of T cell receptor beta chains from one sample in a study of blood T cell repertoires in COVID-19. TCRdb keeps only in-frame clones here, not all; method: immunoSEQ multiplex PCR. The table includes 130,000 or so clones, 85% to 90% detected once. Sequences were obtained from peripheral blood. Receptors were obtained from a human donor in a cohort sampled during active COVID-19. CDR3s include the opening cysteine and the closing phenylalanine or tryptophan. The D gene is left open where the match is weak. Not every row has a clone size; where given, it reads once, few, many or a size class.

TRBV6-2/TRBV6-3	TRBD2	.	TRBJ2-3	CASSTGLARTQYF	TGTGCCAGCAGTACCGGACTAGCACGTACGCAGTATTTT
TRBV15	TRBD2	.	TRBJ2-1	CATSRVGLAGGPLYNEQFF	TGTGCCACCAGCAGAGTGGGACTAGCGGGAGGGCCGTTATACAATGAGCAGTTCTTC
TRBV4-1	TRBD2	.	TRBJ2-1	CASTTSGRGYNEQFF	TGCGCCAGCACCACTAGCGGGAGAGGGTACAATGAGCAGTTCTTC
TRBV15	TRBD2	.	TRBJ2-1	CATSRFMGSGRWNEQFF	TGTGCCACCAGCAGATTTATGGGGAGCGGGAGGTGGAATGAGCAGTTCTTC
TRBV21-1	.	.	TRBJ2-2	CASSKENKRLAGSAGELFF	TGTGCCAGCAGCAAAGAGAATAAAAGACTAGCGGGGAGCGCCGGGGAGCTGTTTTTT
TRBV15	.	.	TRBJ1-4	CATSRDQGSSNEKLFF	TGTGCCACCAGCAGAGATCAGGGGTCGTCTAATGAAAAACTGTTTTTT
TRBV28	TRBD1	once	TRBJ1-2	CASSLGDRKAYGYTF	TGTGCCAGCAGTTTAGGGGACAGGAAGGCCTATGGCTACACCTTC
TRBV7-2	.	once	TRBJ2-7	CASSPRDKHLYEQYF	TGTGCCAGCAGCCCCCGGGACAAGCACTTGTACGAGCAGTACTTC
TRBV6-5	.	.	TRBJ1-1	CASSYSRRDTEAFF	TGTGCCAGCAGTTACTCGAGGAGGGACACTGAAGCTTTCTTT
TRBV7-8	.	.	TRBJ1-1	CASSLAGENTEAFF	TGTGCCAGCAGCTTAGCAGGGGAGAACACTGAAGCTTTCTTT
TRBV27	.	.	TRBJ1-4	CASRPGTTTNEKLFF	TGTGCCAGCAGGCCAGGGACTACAACTAATGAAAAACTGTTTTTT
TRBV5-4	TRBD1	.	TRBJ2-7	CASSEPGTVAGYEQYF	TGTGCCAGCAGCGAACCCGGGACAGTCGCCGGTTACGAGCAGTACTTC
TRBV6-5	TRBD1	medium-sized	TRBJ1-5	CASSSTGGVGQPQHF	TGTGCCAGCAGTTCGACAGGGGGAGTAGGGCAGCCCCAGCATTTT
TRBV29-1	TRBD1	.	TRBJ2-5	CSVETGGDQETQYF	TGCAGCGTTGAGACAGGGGGGGACCAAGAGACCCAGTACTTC
TRBV11-2	.	.	TRBJ2-2	CASSSLSGNTGELFF	TGTGCCAGCAGCTCCCTATCGGGGAACACCGGGGAGCTGTTTTTT
TRBV10-1	.	medium-sized	TRBJ1-1	CASSRVGSTEAFF	TGCGCCAGCAGTCGGGTCGGAAGCACTGAAGCTTTCTTT
TRBV6-5	TRBD2	.	TRBJ2-7	CAGGEGGSYEQYF	TGTGCCGGGGGGGAGGGAGGGTCGTACGAGCAGTACTTC
TRBV2	TRBD1	.	TRBJ2-1	CASSADRGVYNEQFF	TGTGCCAGCAGTGCCGACAGGGGGGTTTACAATGAGCAGTTCTTC
TRBV14	.	.	TRBJ2-1	CASSLQGGNEQFF	TGTGCCAGCAGCCTTCAGGGGGGCAATGAGCAGTTCTTC
TRBV29-1	.	.	TRBJ2-1	CSVERGSSYNEQFF	TGCAGCGTTGAACGAGGGAGCTCCTACAATGAGCAGTTCTTC
TRBV6-5	.	.	TRBJ1-4	CARVGRGNEKLFF	TGTGCCAGGGTGGGCAGGGGAAATGAAAAACTGTTTTTT
TRBV7-2	.	.	TRBJ2-6	CASSFIRRETFSGANVLTF	TGTGCCAGCAGCTTTATTCGGCGGGAAACCTTCTCTGGGGCCAACGTCCTGACTTTC
TRBV2	TRBD1	.	TRBJ2-5	CASSFLGQGSETQYF	TGTGCCAGCAGTTTTTTGGGACAGGGTAGTGAGACCCAGTACTTC
TRBV2	.	.	TRBJ2-7	CASRPLNYEQYF	TGTGCCAGCCGTCCCTTAAACTACGAGCAGTACTTC
TRBV18	.	.	TRBJ1-1	CASSPDRIEAFF	TGTGCCAGCTCCCCGGACAGAATTGAAGCTTTCTTT
TRBV6-5	TRBD1	.	TRBJ2-7	CASRGTGGYEQYF	TGTGCCAGCAGAGGTACAGGGGGTTACGAGCAGTACTTC
TRBV19	TRBD1	.	TRBJ2-7	CASSIRGQGYEQYF	TGTGCCAGTAGTATAAGGGGACAGGGCTACGAGCAGTACTTC
TRBV2	.	.	TRBJ1-2	CASSDAAAYGYTF	TGTGCCAGCAGTGACGCGGCGGCCTATGGCTACACCTTC
TRBV28	TRBD1	.	TRBJ2-1	CASSWTGRNYNEQFF	TGTGCCAGCAGTTGGACAGGGAGAAACTACAATGAGCAGTTCTTC
TRBV2	.	few	TRBJ2-1	CASKIGGAYNEQFF	TGTGCCAGCAAAATTGGCGGGGCCTACAATGAGCAGTTCTTC
TRBV5-1	.	.	TRBJ2-6	CASSLERSSGANVLTF	TGCGCCAGCAGCTTGGAGAGGAGCTCTGGGGCCAACGTCCTGACTTTC
TRBV13	TRBD1	.	TRBJ1-1	CASSLRQGVTEAFF	TGTGCCAGCAGCTTAAGACAGGGGGTCACTGAAGCTTTCTTT
TRBV6-1	TRBD1	few	TRBJ1-5	CASSESDRVGNQPQHF	TGTGCCAGCAGTGAATCGGACAGGGTGGGCAATCAGCCCCAGCATTTT
TRBV5-5	TRBD2	.	TRBJ2-7	CASSLVAGAYEQYF	TGTGCCAGCAGCTTGGTAGCGGGAGCCTACGAGCAGTACTTC
TRBV7-8	TRBD1	.	TRBJ2-7	CASSLRDRVYEQYF	TGTGCCAGCAGCTTACGTGACAGGGTCTACGAGCAGTACTTC
TRBV11-2	TRBD2	.	TRBJ2-7	CASTPLGLAGVPPYEQYF	TGTGCCAGCACCCCCCTGGGACTAGCGGGAGTCCCCCCCTACGAGCAGTACTTC
TRBV2	TRBD2	.	TRBJ2-7	CASSPTLAGSSYEQYF	TGTGCCAGCAGTCCGACCCTAGCGGGGAGCTCCTACGAGCAGTACTTC
TRBV5-6	TRBD2	.	TRBJ2-3	CASSHGPSGRADTQYF	TGTGCCAGCAGCCATGGGCCTAGCGGGCGGGCAGATACGCAGTATTTT
TRBV11-3	.	.	TRBJ2-5	CASSSGWEETQYF	TGTGCCAGCAGCTCAGGGTGGGAAGAGACCCAGTACTTC
TRBV6-5	TRBD1	.	TRBJ2-7	CASIGTGGNEQYF	TGTGCCAGCATAGGGACAGGAGGTAACGAGCAGTACTTC
TRBV5-4	.	.	TRBJ1-4	CASSPDRLEKLFF	TGTGCCAGCAGTCCCGACAGGCTTGAAAAACTGTTTTTT
TRBV13	.	.	TRBJ2-7	CASSLGVGASYEQYF	TGTGCCAGCAGCTTAGGGGTGGGAGCCTCCTACGAGCAGTACTTC
TRBV6-6	.	.	TRBJ1-1	CASSSGKWHTEAFF	TGTGCCAGCAGTTCAGGGAAGTGGCACACTGAAGCTTTCTTT
TRBV23-1	TRBD1	.	TRBJ2-7	CASSPRDRGLGNIEQYF	TGCGCCAGCAGCCCCCGGGACAGGGGGCTAGGGAATATCGAGCAGTACTTC
TRBV5-6	.	.	TRBJ2-3	CASSLVASVADTQYF	TGTGCCAGCAGCTTGGTGGCTAGCGTGGCAGATACGCAGTATTTT
TRBV4-1	.	once	TRBJ2-7	CASSQAQWSSYEQYF	TGCGCCAGCAGCCAAGCCCAGTGGAGCTCCTACGAGCAGTACTTC
TRBV5-4	TRBD1	.	TRBJ2-1	CASSLGGTGYNEQFF	TGTGCCAGCAGCTTGGGTGGGACAGGGTACAATGAGCAGTTCTTC
TRBV7-6	.	.	TRBJ1-3	CASSLGAQGSGNTIYF	TGTGCCAGCAGCTTAGGGGCTCAGGGCTCTGGAAACACCATATATTTT
TRBV9	TRBD2	.	TRBJ2-7	CASSPRTSGTYEQYF	TGTGCCAGCAGCCCCCGGACTAGCGGGACCTACGAGCAGTACTTC
TRBV28	.	.	TRBJ2-7	CASSPSGRSSYEQYF	TGTGCCAGCTCTCCTTCTGGGAGGAGCTCCTACGAGCAGTACTTC
TRBV11-2	TRBD2	.	TRBJ2-3	CASSLPPHSGRPFPDTQYF	TGTGCCAGCAGCTTACCCCCCCATAGCGGGAGGCCCTTCCCAGATACGCAGTATTTT
TRBV21-1	.	.	TRBJ1-1	CASSKGAANTEAFF	TGTGCCAGCAGCAAAGGGGCAGCGAACACTGAAGCTTTCTTT
TRBV27	TRBD1	.	TRBJ2-5	CASSLPSQGAMGVRGSETQYF	TGTGCCAGCAGTTTACCGTCACAGGGGGCGATGGGGGTCAGGGGGTCAGAGACCCAGTACTTC
TRBV7-6	.	.	TRBJ2-2	CASSLGQALVGELFF	TGTGCCAGCAGCTTAGGGCAGGCCCTCGTCGGGGAGCTGTTTTTT